This T cell receptor beta chain was sequenced during a study of shared clonotypes between healthy human individuals (dated by TCRdb to the early 2020s). A note on the overall study: A few men and a couple of women, aged 18 to 49 years, made up the cohort. For each donor, three plates each were used for CD4 naive and CD4 memory, two plates were used for CD8 naive, and one plate was used for CD8 memory. Blood TCR repertoires of about five healthy adults were deeply sequenced to estimate repertoire size and the extent of clonotype sharing between individuals. To increase sequencing depth and limit assay-specific biases, different laboratories used diverse techniques to prepare libraries and sequence TCR repertoires. Each donor's leukapheresis produced roughly between roughly 0.9 and 9 billion PBMCs.

Deletion took 1 base off V and 3 bases off J, with a span of 10 bases between the germline ends. Taken from the germline V gene, the CDR1 and CDR2 loops are LGHNA and YSLEER. From the cysteine up to the phenylalanine, the CDR3 has a length of 15 residues. Here the CDR3 DNA is all that survives: 45 bases in frame from base 1. Note on this clone: Its antigen is not yet known. No base quality information exists; no much larger clone differs at one position.

TCR CDR3 regions were amplified from genomic DNA by multiplex PCR using the deep immunoSEQ assay. Extracted genomic DNA from each cell subset was spread evenly across all wells of several immunoSEQ 96-well plates, with each plate serving as a replicate. Each replicate PCR for sorted subsets received around 200 ng genomic DNA, equal to 28,000 or so T cell genomes. Purified libraries were quantified with a Qubit 3.0 fluorometer, sized on a Bioanalyzer 2100, and re-quantified with the KAPA Library Quantification kit. Every immunoSEQ 96-well plate was sequenced on a separate single-read 150-cycle Illumina NextSeq 550 flow cell. The original methods were these. Because only junctional sequences without quality scores were contained in the immunoSEQ output, filtering matching that applied to full-length reads could not be performed. Sequences were annotated with PyIR, a Python wrapper for IgBLAST v1.9, using IMGT germline references to assign V/J genes and CDR3. Reads were filtered out if the reads had weak V/J assignments (E-value above 1e-6), no CDR3, stop codons, out-of-frame junctions, or ambiguous translated residues. V3J clonotypes were defined as sequences sharing an identical inferred V gene, J gene, and CDR3 amino acid sequence. To compute the percentage overlap between repertoires, the number of shared unique clonotypes was divided by the size of the smaller repertoire. Repertoire richness was assessed with RTK rarefaction, the Chao1 estimator, and Recon v2.1 estimates of unobserved clonotypes. Generation probabilities were computed with OLGA for all TCRbeta clonotypes obtained by the gDNA method from several donors. Entries here come from immuneACCESS through TCRdb and include only in-frame sequences with V and J called. Some clones fail to appear in such tables; in the studies checked, an unresolved V gene covers under half of the shortfall, and the cause of the remainder is unknown. That table supplies the V and J calls and clone size; D and trimming were determined from the DNA. The table for this sample lists over 1.5 million clones; approximately 98% of them were counted only once. The ten largest make up 0.4% to 0.55% of the sample.

Donors were healthy HIV-negative adults with no recently reported acute infections or vaccinations. Every donor was a Caucasian adult living in Nashville, Tennessee, USA. CD4+ T cells were enriched by magnetic negative selection, after which naive cells were positively selected on CD45RA and the negative fraction was taken as the memory subset. Blood was collected by leukapheresis, and PBMCs were isolated by Ficoll-Histopaque density gradient centrifugation and then cryopreserved in liquid nitrogen vapor phase. Purity and quantity of every magnetically sorted T cell population were checked by analytical flow cytometry. Genomic DNA was isolated from every sorted fraction and measured by UV absorbance on a Nanodrop 2000c. Broad study findings and their caveats: Sharing across a few donors was observed for around 5% of naive CD4, 3% to 3.5% of naive CD8, 2% to 2.5% of memory CD4, and about 0.39% of memory CD8 clonotypes. Pairwise subsampling led to the expectation that sequencing depth would affect the degree of clonotype sharing among donors. Sampling was limited to blood, and TCR repertoires in tissue likely differ from TCR repertoires in blood. Even with the large sequencing depth, rarefaction of the sorted-subset datasets indicated that sequencing was incomplete. Estimated clonotype richness was generally larger for naive than for memory subsets. Compared with non-shared clonotypes, the clonotypes found in all four sorted-subset donors had higher generation probabilities. The small number of donors limited the genetic and exposure-history diversity represented.

This chain is built from TRBV4-3 and TRBJ2-1; TRBD2 is possibly the D segment (6 matching bases). The receptor comes from a man aged 25-45 years in good health. The sequenced sample consisted of naive CD4+ T cells sorted from blood. Reading the label with the study, this specimen's cell subset or site is: CD45RA+ positively selected. The encoded CDR3 is CASSQGLVVYNEQFF. The DNA sequence follows: TGCGCCAGCAGCCAAGGACTAGTAGTCTACAATGAGCAGTTCTTC.